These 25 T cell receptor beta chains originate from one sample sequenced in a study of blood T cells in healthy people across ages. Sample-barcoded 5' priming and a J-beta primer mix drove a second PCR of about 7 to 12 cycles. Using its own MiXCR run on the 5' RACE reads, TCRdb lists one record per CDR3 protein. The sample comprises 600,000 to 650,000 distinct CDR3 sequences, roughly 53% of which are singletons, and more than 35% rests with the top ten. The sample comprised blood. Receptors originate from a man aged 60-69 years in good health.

The CDR3 nucleotides read TGTGCCAGCACCCCGGGGGTAGTGGGCAATGAGCAGTTCTTC. This gives the protein CASTPGVVGNEQFF. The rearrangement links TRBV6-5 to TRBJ2-1, with a tentative D call TRBD2 (6 bases). The V gene lost 7 bases and the J gene lost 6 bases, with 16 bases spanning the gap. The CDR3 extends over 14 amino acids. Germline-derived CDR1 and CDR2 are MNHEY and SVGAGI.

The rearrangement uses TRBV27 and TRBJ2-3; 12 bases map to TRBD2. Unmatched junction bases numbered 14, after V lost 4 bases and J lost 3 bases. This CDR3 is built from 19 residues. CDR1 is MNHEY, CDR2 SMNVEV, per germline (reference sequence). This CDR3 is CASSSLFLLAGGGTDTQYF. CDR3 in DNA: TGTGCCAGCAGTTCCCTTTTTCTACTAGCGGGGGGAGGAACAGATACGCAGTATTTT.

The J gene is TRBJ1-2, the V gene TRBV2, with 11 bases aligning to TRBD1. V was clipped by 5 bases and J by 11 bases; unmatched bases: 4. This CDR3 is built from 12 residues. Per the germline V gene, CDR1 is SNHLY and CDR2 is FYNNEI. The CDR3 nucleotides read TGTGCCAGCAGTTGGACAGGGGGCTTTTACACCTTC. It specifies CASSWTGGFYTF.

In nucleotides, the CDR3 is TGCAGTGCGGGGACAGTGGACGGGTTTGGCTACACCTTC. Translated: CSAGTVDGFGYTF. The chain recombines TRBV20-1 with TRBJ1-2; TRBD1 matches 7 bases. V trimming: 6 bases; J trimming: 7 bases; junction bases outside the gene matches: 11. The CDR3 runs to 13 residues. Looked up from germline, CDR1 is DFQATT and CDR2 is SNEGSKA (reference sequence).

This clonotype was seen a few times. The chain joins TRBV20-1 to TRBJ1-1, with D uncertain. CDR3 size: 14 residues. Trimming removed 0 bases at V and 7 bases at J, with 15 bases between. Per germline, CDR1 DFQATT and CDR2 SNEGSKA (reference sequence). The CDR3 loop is CSARDLSRFGEAFF. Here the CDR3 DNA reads TGCAGTGCTAGAGATCTCTCTAGGTTCGGTGAAGCTTTCTTT.

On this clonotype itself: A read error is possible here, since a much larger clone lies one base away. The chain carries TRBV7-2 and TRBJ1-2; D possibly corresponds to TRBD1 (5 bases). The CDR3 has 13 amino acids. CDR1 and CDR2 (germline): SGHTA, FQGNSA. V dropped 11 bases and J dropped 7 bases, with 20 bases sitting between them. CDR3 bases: TGTGCCGGCAATGGACGGGGGGGACTTGGCTACACCTTC. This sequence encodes CAGNGRGGLGYTF. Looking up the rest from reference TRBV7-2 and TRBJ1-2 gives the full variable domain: GAGVSQSPSNKVTEKGKDVELRCDPISGHTALYWYRQSLGQGLEFLIYFQGNSAPDKSGLPSDRFSAERTGGSVSTLTIQRTQQEDSAVYLCAGNGRGGLGYTFGSGTRLTVV.

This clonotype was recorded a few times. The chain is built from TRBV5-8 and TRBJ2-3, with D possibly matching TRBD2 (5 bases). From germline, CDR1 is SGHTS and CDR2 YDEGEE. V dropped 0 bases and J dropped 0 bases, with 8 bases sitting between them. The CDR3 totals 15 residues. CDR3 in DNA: TGTGCCAGCAGCTTGGATCTAGCTAGCACAGATACGCAGTATTTT. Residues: CASSLDLASTDTQYF.

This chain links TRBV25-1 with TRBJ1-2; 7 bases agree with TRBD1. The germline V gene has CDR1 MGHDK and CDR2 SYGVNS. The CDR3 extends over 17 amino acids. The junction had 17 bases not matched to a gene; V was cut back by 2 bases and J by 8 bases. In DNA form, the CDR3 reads TGTGCCAGCAGTGAAACCGGGACAGCGATCGCTCAGTTGGGCTACACCTTC. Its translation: CASSETGTAIAQLGYTF.

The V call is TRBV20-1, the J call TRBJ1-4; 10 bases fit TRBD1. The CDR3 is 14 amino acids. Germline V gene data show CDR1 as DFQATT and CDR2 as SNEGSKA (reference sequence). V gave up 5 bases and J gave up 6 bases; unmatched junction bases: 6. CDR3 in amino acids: CSASTDRGDEKLFF. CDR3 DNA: TGCAGTGCTTCCACGGACAGGGGGGATGAAAAACTGTTTTTT.

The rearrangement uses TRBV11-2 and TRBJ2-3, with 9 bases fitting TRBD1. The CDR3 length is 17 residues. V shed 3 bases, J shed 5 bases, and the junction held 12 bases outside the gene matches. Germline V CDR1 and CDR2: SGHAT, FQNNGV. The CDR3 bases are TGTGCCAGCAGCTTCTCTGGACAGGGGTTAGCTATAGATACGCAGTATTTT. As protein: CASSFSGQGLAIDTQYF.

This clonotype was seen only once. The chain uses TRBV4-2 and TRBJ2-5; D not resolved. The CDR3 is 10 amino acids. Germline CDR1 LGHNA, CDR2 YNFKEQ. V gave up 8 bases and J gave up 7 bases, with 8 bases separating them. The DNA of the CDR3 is TGTGCCAGCGGCGCAGGGACCCAGTACTTC. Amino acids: CASGAGTQYF.

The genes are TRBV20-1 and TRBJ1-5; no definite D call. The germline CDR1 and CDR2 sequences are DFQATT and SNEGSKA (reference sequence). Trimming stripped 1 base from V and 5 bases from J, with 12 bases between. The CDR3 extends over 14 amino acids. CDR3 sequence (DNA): TGCAGTGCTAGAGGTTATGGGGATCATCAGCCCCAGCATTTT. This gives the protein CSARGYGDHQPQHF.

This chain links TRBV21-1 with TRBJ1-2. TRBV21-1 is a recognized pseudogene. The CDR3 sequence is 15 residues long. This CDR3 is CASSKGPRILYGYTF. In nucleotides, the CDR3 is TGTGCCAGCAGCAAAGGGCCAAGGATCCTTTATGGCTACACCTTC.

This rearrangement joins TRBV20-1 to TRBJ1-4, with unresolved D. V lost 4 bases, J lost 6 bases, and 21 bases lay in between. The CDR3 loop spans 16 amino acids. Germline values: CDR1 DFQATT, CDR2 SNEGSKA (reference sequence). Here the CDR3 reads CSAMWYRSSGDEKLFF. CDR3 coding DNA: TGCAGTGCTATGTGGTACAGATCATCGGGCGATGAAAAACTGTTTTTT.

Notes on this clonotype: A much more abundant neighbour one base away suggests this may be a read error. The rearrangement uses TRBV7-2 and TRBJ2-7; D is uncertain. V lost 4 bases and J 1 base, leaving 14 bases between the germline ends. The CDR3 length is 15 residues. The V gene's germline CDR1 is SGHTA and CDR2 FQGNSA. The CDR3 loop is CASSYDSLGSYEQYF. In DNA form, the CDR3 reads TGTGCCAGCAGCTACGATAGCCTAGGGTCCTACGAGCAGTACTTC.

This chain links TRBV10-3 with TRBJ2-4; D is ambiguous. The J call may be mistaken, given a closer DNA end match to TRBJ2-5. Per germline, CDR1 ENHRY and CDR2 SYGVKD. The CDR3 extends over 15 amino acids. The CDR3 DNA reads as TGTGCCATCAGTAATGGAAGGGAATTCGCGGAGACCCAGTACTTC. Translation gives CAISNGREFAETQYF.

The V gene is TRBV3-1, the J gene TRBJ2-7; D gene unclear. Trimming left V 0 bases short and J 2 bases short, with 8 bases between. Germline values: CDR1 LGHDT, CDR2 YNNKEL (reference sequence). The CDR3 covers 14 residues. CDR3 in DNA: TGTGCCAGCAGCCAAGAACAACAAGCCTACGAGCAGTACTTC. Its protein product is CASSQEQQAYEQYF.

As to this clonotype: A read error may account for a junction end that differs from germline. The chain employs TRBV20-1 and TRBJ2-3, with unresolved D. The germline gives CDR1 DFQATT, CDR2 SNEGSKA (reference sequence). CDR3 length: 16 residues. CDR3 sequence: CSASPLGARSTDTQCF. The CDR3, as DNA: TGCAGTGCTAGCCCCCTCGGTGCCCGGAGCACAGATACGCAGTGTTTT.

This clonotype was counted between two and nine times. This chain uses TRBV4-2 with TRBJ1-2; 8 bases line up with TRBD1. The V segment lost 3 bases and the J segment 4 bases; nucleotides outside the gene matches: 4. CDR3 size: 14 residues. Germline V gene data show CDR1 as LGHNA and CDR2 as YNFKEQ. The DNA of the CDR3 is TGTGCCAGCAGCCATGGACAGGGCAGCTATGGCTACACCTTC. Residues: CASSHGQGSYGYTF.

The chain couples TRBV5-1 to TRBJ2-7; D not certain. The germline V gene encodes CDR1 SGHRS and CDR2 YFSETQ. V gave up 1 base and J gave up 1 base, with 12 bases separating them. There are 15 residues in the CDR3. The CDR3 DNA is TGCGCCAGCAGCTTGAACTCAGGCGGATCCTACGAGCAGTACTTC. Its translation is CASSLNSGGSYEQYF.

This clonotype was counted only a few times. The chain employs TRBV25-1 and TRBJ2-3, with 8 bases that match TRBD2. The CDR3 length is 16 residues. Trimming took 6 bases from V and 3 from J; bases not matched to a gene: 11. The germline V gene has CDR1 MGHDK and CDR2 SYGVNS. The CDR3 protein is CASRETGTRLTDTQYF. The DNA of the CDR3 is TGTGCCAGCAGGGAAACCGGGACTAGGTTGACAGATACGCAGTATTTT.

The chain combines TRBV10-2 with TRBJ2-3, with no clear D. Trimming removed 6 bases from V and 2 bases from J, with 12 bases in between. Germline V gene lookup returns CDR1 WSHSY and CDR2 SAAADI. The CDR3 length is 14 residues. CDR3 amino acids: CASRTTDFTDTQYF. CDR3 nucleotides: TGCGCCAGCAGAACGACCGATTTCACAGATACGCAGTATTTT.

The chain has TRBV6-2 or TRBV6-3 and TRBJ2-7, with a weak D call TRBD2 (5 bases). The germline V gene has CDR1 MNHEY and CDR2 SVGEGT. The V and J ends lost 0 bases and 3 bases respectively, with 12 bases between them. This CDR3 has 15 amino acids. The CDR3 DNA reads TGTGCCAGCAGTTACTCGGACGAAGGAGGCTACGAGCAGTACTTC. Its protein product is CASSYSDEGGYEQYF.

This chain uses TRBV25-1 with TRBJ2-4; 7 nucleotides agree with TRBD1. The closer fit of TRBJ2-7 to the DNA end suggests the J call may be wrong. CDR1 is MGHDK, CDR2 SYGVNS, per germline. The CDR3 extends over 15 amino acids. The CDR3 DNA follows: TGTGCCAGCAGTGACGCGACAGGGCCGTATGACGAGCAGTACTTC. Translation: CASSDATGPYDEQYF.

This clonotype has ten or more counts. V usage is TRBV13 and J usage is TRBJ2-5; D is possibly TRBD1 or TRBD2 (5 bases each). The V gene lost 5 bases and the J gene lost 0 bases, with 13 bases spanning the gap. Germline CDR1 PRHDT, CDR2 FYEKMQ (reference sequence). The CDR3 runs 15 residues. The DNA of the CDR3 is TGTGCCAGCAGCCCGGGACCGACCGACCAAGAGACCCAGTACTTC. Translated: CASSPGPTDQETQYF.